The T cell receptor (beta chain) under discussion was sequenced for a study of T cell repertoires in cytomegalovirus infection. Across the study: HLA-B-restricted CMV epitopes that are well studied were used alongside recently identified HLA-C-restricted ones. Matching HLA type, along with CMV infection, was indicated by public TCR beta signatures.

Using its own MiXCR run on the reads, TCRdb lists one record per CDR3 protein. Here the sample spans 650,000 to 850,000 distinct CDR3 sequences, 25% to 35% being singletons. J lost 5 bases, V lost 1 base, and 2 bases had no gene match. The CDR3 runs to 14 residues. Per germline, CDR1 SGHNT and CDR2 YYREEE (reference sequence). This clonotype was detected a few times. Its specificity is not known. Whole-study results and caveats: Ex vivo responses were dominated by HLA-C-restricted CMV-specific TCR beta clonotypes. CMV carriers having the relevant HLA were flagged by cumulative public TCR beta family frequency.

This sequence originates from a human donor in good health (CMV status not recorded). Some clones in this sample may be carry-over from other donors' samples. The V call is TRBV5-4, the J call TRBJ2-5; TRBD2 agrees at 10 bases. The sample here was cultured CD8+ T cells from PBMCs, taken from culture after CMV antigen stimulation. CDR3 residues: CASSLSSGGETQYF. The CDR3, as DNA: TGTGCCAGCAGCTTGAGTAGCGGGGGGGAGACCCAGTACTTC.